This T cell receptor (beta chain) derives from a study of shared clonotypes between healthy human individuals. The study's findings and limits: Donor scarcity curtailed the genetic and exposure-history diversity represented herein.

Here immunoSEQ multiplex PCR was the method, and the copy in TCRdb shows in-frame clones only, minus some. The repertoire includes some 2,500,000 clones, about nine tenths of them detected once, and 0.37% sits in the top ten. All participating donors were Caucasian adults from Nashville, Tennessee. After removal of 5 bases from V and 5 bases from J, the junction contained 7 bases not matched to a gene. There are 15 residues in the CDR3. Germline CDR1 and CDR2: SEHNR and FQNEAQ (reference sequence). This clone was observed once. No antigen is known for it. The rearrangement joins TRBV7-9 to TRBJ2-1; 9 bases agree with TRBD1. Sequenced material: naive CD4+ T cells from PBMCs. The subset was: CD45RA+ positively selected. This TCR was recovered from a young man in good health. Some clones in this sample may be carry-over from other donors' samples. The CDR3 spells CASSTGQGKNNEQFF. In DNA, the CDR3 is TGTGCCAGCAGCACTGGACAGGGGAAGAACAATGAGCAGTTCTTC.